Presented here are 17 T cell receptor beta chains from one specimen sequenced in a study of T-cell reconstitution after alpha-beta-depleted transplantation in children. Unique molecular identifiers were incorporated into the prepared TCRbeta library. In TCRdb, the PCR reads were re-called with MiXCR into one record per CDR3 protein. The profile covers around 440,000 distinct CDR3 sequences, with about a sixth appearing a single time and just under 30% taken by the ten largest. The specimen was PBMCs, mostly from graft donor cells, collected 360 days after TCRalphabeta/CD19-depleted stem cell transplant. The receptor set was obtained from a boy in the first two years of life who had a stem cell transplant for Wiskott-Aldrich syndrome, so the T cells may come from the graft donor.

This sequence joins TRBV5-1 and TRBJ2-1; 11 bases are a match to TRBD2. CDR3 length equals 14 residues. Germline loops: CDR1 SGHRS, CDR2 YFSETQ. V lost 1 base and J lost 10; bases outside the gene matches: 4. The CDR3 DNA follows: TGCGCCAGCAGCTTGACTAGCGGGAGCAGCGAGCAGTTCTTC. Translating it yields CASSLTSGSSEQFF.

As DNA, the CDR3 is TGTGCCAGCAGCTCGCGACAGGCCCACACTGAAGCTTTCTTT. Its protein product is CASSSRQAHTEAFF. J is TRBJ1-1 and V is TRBV11-1; tentative D call: TRBD1 (6 bases). V lost 4 bases and J 3 bases, leaving 12 bases between the germline ends. The CDR3 sequence is 14 residues long. Per germline, CDR1 SGHAT and CDR2 FQDESV (reference sequence).

In this sample, this clonotype turned up a few times. V and J are TRBV10-3 and TRBJ2-1, with TRBD2 matching over 8 bases. V trimming: 6 bases; J trimming: 5 bases; junction bases outside the gene matches: 9. Germline assignment: CDR1 ENHRY and CDR2 SYGVKD. The CDR3 has 15 amino acids. The CDR3 DNA sequence: TGTGCCATCAGGCCAGCGGGAGAGGGGAACAATGAGCAGTTCTTC. Amino acid sequence: CAIRPAGEGNNEQFF.

This clonotype was seen a handful of times. V usage is TRBV29-1 and J usage is TRBJ2-5, with 8 bases that match TRBD1. This CDR3 contains 16 residues. Germline V gives CDR1 SQVTM, CDR2 ANQGSEA. J gave up 2 bases and V 6 bases, and 14 bases lay outside the gene matches. DNA of the CDR3: TGCAGCGTCGTTGGGACGAGACAGGGGCCTCAAGAGACCCAGTACTTC. Encoded protein: CSVVGTRQGPQETQYF.

This clonotype showed up just a few times. The chain couples TRBV6-4 to TRBJ2-7; D tentatively reads TRBD1 or TRBD2 (5 bases each). Germline V gene data show CDR1 as MRHNA and CDR2 as SNTAGT. V gave up 6 bases and J gave up 2 bases, with 14 bases separating them. This CDR3 is built from 14 residues. CDR3: CASSRDGAPYEQYF. CDR3 sequence (DNA): TGTGCCAGCAGCAGGGACGGAGCTCCCTACGAGCAGTACTTC.

Only one count was recorded for this clonotype. V usage is TRBV10-3 and J usage is TRBJ1-5; 8 nucleotides align to TRBD1. The CDR3 runs to 15 residues. Germline CDR1 is ENHRY and CDR2 is SYGVKD. With 3 bases clipped from V and 2 bases from J, the junction kept 3 bases outside the gene matches. DNA for the CDR3: TGTGCCATCAGTGATTACAGGGGGGGCAATCAGCCCCAGCATTTT. Translated, it gives CAISDYRGGNQPQHF.

This clonotype turned up a few times. The V and J genes are TRBV7-9 and TRBJ2-1, with D perhaps assigned TRBD1 or TRBD2 (5 bases each). Germline CDR1 is SEHNR and CDR2 is FQNEAQ (reference sequence). V was cut by 6 bases and J by 1 base, with 16 bases left in between. The CDR3 contains 16 residues. DNA for the CDR3: TGTGCCAGCAGTCCCAGGACTGGGGCGTCCTACAATGAGCAGTTCTTC. It yields the protein CASSPRTGASYNEQFF.

The rearrangement links TRBV12-3 or TRBV12-4 to TRBJ1-6; tentative D call: TRBD1 (6 bases). The CDR3 sequence is 15 residues long. Deletions cut 5 bases from V and 6 bases from J, with 14 bases between. The chain's CDR3 is CASSTDRSPNSPLHF. CDR3 sequence (DNA): TGTGCCAGCAGTACCGACAGGAGCCCTAATTCACCCCTCCACTTT.

This clonotype was observed a handful of times. The genes are TRBV29-1 and TRBJ2-2; possibly TRBD1 for D (5 bases). The CDR3 is made up of 14 amino acids. The V gene lost 4 bases and the J gene lost 1 base, with 10 bases spanning the gap. Germline CDR1 is SQVTM and CDR2 is ANQGSEA. Here the CDR3 DNA reads TGCAGCGTTGGCGGACATTTGAACACCGGGGAGCTGTTTTTT. Its protein is CSVGGHLNTGELFF.

This clonotype turned up a few times. This chain joins TRBV3-1 and TRBJ2-1; tentatively, D is TRBD2 (6 bases). CDR1 is LGHDT, CDR2 YNNKEL, per germline (reference sequence). This CDR3 is 14 amino acids long. Trimming took 2 bases from V and 5 from J, leaving 10 bases between them. The CDR3 DNA reads TGTGCCAGCAGCCAATGGGCTAGCGACAATGAGCAGTTCTTC. Encoded protein: CASSQWASDNEQFF.

In this sample, this clonotype turned up a few times. The rearrangement uses TRBV9 and TRBJ1-3; D ambiguous. Germline CDR1 reads SGDLS; CDR2 reads YYNGEE. The CDR3 is 14 amino acids. V lost 4 bases and J 0 bases, leaving 8 bases between the germline ends. CDR3 amino acids: CASSTFSSGNTIYF. Written as DNA, the CDR3 is TGTGCCAGCAGCACTTTTAGCTCTGGAAACACCATATATTTT.

This clonotype was counted at least ten times. This sequence joins TRBV3-1 and TRBJ2-7, with 7 positions matching TRBD1. J lost 6 bases, V lost 2 bases, and 10 bases had no gene match. CDR3 length: 15 residues. CDR1 is LGHDT and CDR2 is YNNKEL in the germline V gene (reference sequence). CDR3 coding DNA: TGTGCCAGCAGCCAATTTCGACAGGGTAGGGGCGAGCAGTACTTC. Protein product: CASSQFRQGRGEQYF.

The chain uses TRBV6-5 and TRBJ1-6; D gene ambiguous. The V and J ends lost 0 bases and 9 bases respectively, with 12 bases between them. CDR1 is MNHEY and CDR2 is SVGAGI in the germline V gene. This CDR3 is 15 amino acids long. CDR3 bases: TGTGCCAGCAGTTACTCGGGTCTAATTGGTTCACCCCTCCACTTT. Amino acid sequence: CASSYSGLIGSPLHF.

This clonotype appeared a single time. V usage is TRBV27 and J usage is TRBJ2-7, with 13 bases matching TRBD2. CDR1 and CDR2 from the germline V gene are MNHEY and SMNVEV (reference sequence). CDR3 length: 19 residues. Germline trimming cut 2 bases from V and 2 bases from J; bases unmatched to any gene: 12. CDR3 DNA sequence: TGTGCCAGCAGTTTAGGGGCCCCGGGACTAGCGGGGACCCCCTACGAGCAGTACTTC. Translating gives CASSLGAPGLAGTPYEQYF.

This clonotype was counted only a few times. V gene TRBV6-5 combines with J gene TRBJ2-7, with TRBD2 matching 7 bases. The CDR3 runs to 15 residues. CDR1 and CDR2 from the germline V gene are MNHEY and SVGAGI. Trimming took 0 bases from V and 3 from J; bases not matched to a gene: 5. The CDR3 loop is CASSYSSSGVYEQYF. Here the CDR3 DNA reads TGTGCCAGCAGTTACTCCTCAAGCGGGGTCTACGAGCAGTACTTC.

This sequence joins TRBV20-1 and TRBJ2-6; 7 bases line up with TRBD2. Looked up from germline, CDR1 is DFQATT and CDR2 is SNEGSKA (reference sequence). V gave up 2 bases and J gave up 0 bases; unmatched junction bases: 7. The CDR3 has 17 amino acids. CDR3 in DNA: TGCAGTGCTAGACGCAGCGGGGACCTCTCTGGGGCCAACGTCCTGACTTTC. Residues: CSARRSGDLSGANVLTF.

The chain is built from TRBV29-1 and TRBJ2-3; 8 bases are a match to TRBD2. Germline assignment: CDR1 SQVTM and CDR2 ANQGSEA. With V trimmed by 4 bases and J by 7 bases, 7 bases remained unmatched. The CDR3 is made up of 13 amino acids. The DNA for the CDR3 is TGCAGCGTTGCGGGGGGGGCTAACAATACGCAGTATTTT. Translating gives CSVAGGANNTQYF.